This T cell receptor beta chain was found in a study of blood T cell repertoires in COVID-19 (dated by TCRdb to about 2020). For context, the study as a whole: Collaborator samples came from the United States, Italy and Spain and covered acute and convalescent phases of COVID-19. The prospective study material was composed of cDNA or gDNA derived from T cells, B-cell-depleted T cells, or PBMCs. The dataset comprised deeply sampled blood TCRbeta repertoires from subjects exposed to, actively infected with, or recovered from COVID-19. The repertoires were made available in a free public database intended to serve as a resource for research on the immune response to SARS-CoV-2. Samples were obtained from the ongoing ImmuneRACE study (first 160 participants) and from 1,254 subjects provided by 6 global collaborators. A de-identified subject ID, COVID-19 status, age in years and sex were almost always included in the sample metadata. Where HLA class I and class II types were available, the types were taken from metadata supplied by the sample provider, not from assay-based typing.

In the case of this clone: What this receptor recognizes is not known. Nothing much larger sits one base from this clone, and base qualities are not available.

V and J are truncated by 3 bases and 7 bases respectively, leaving an intervening sequence of 19 bases. The CDR3 has 15 amino acids, counting the end cysteine and phenylalanine. The read is trimmed to its CDR3 DNA, 45 bases read in frame from base 1. Taken from the germline V gene, the CDR1 and CDR2 loops are MNHNS and SASEGT. General study outcomes and caveats: The quantity of clinical and demographic metadata differed by source and by participant and was supplied without curation.

Collaborating institutions collected whole blood in K2EDTA tubes following their own protocols. For TCRbeta analysis, collaborator samples were shipped as frozen whole blood, as isolated PBMCs, or as DNA extracted from either sample type. TCRbeta CDR3 regions were amplified from genomic DNA using the immunoSEQ Assay, a bias-controlled multiplex PCR. The authors' pipeline ran thus. Within the assay, amplification of reference gene primers was used to estimate how many nucleated cells each sample contained. To quantify the absolute abundance of each unique TCRbeta CDR3 rearrangement, sequence reads were collapsed and filtered. Productive Simpson clonality was computed per sample as the square root of Simpson's diversity index over productive rearrangements. Held by TCRdb, this immuneACCESS table contains in-frame sequences only and omits some clones. Under half of the omission traces to an unresolved V gene where checked; the cause of the rest is unknown. The V and J calls and clone size are taken from that table; D and trimming were inferred from the DNA. The sample table shows about 68,000 clones, and about 82% are seen once. Approximately 4.2% of the sample is held by the ten biggest clonotypes.

The chain uses TRBV6-1 and TRBJ2-7; tentative D gene TRBD1, with 6 bases matching. The TCR comes from a man in his fifties or sixties with acute or convalescent COVID-19. Input material: peripheral blood. The CDR3 is CASSDGTPGLWEQYF. The nucleotide sequence reads as follows: TGTGCCAGCAGTGATGGGACACCCGGGTTGTGGGAGCAGTACTTC.